The 7 T cell receptor beta chains below come from one sample, sequenced in a study of CD8 T cells in ankylosing spondylitis. Study-level points and caveats: Ankylosing spondylitis blood appeared to carry a characteristic TCR beta motif of roughly eight highly homologous variants.

MiXCR was run by TCRdb on the 5' RACE reads, yielding one entry per CDR3 protein. Of approximately 400,000 distinct CDR3 sequences listed, roughly a sixth are singletons. No antigen is known for these receptors. The sequencing sample was made of blood, either unsorted or a sorted T cell fraction (not recorded which). These receptor sequences come from a male donor with ankylosing spondylitis.

In its sample, this clonotype was seen a few times. The gene calls are TRBV4-3 and TRBJ1-6; D is perhaps TRBD1 (5 bases). The CDR3 has 13 residues. Trimming shortened V by 0 bases and J by 10 bases, and 7 bases separated the two germline ends. Germline-derived CDR1 and CDR2 are LGHNA and YSLEER. CDR3 amino acids: CASSQDRDSPLHF. The CDR3 region has the DNA TGCGCCAGCAGCCAAGACAGGGACTCACCCCTCCACTTT.

This clonotype was observed a handful of times. The chain links TRBV28 to TRBJ2-7; no definite D call. CDR1 is MDHEN, CDR2 SYDVKM, per germline. Trimming removed 6 bases at V and 2 bases at J, with 17 bases between. CDR3 size: 15 residues. The CDR3 protein is CASSPRGAPTYEQYF. CDR3 DNA sequence: TGTGCCAGCAGCCCCAGAGGTGCGCCGACCTACGAGCAGTACTTC.

The CDR3 DNA sequence: TGTGCCAGCAGCTCCCCCGGGACAGGGGGCTCTGGGGCCAACGTCCTGACTTTC. Translation: CASSSPGTGGSGANVLTF. The V and J genes are TRBV9 and TRBJ2-6, with 11 bases matching TRBD1. The CDR3 is 18 amino acids. Germline V CDR1 and CDR2: SGDLS, YYNGEE. The V and J ends lost 4 bases and 0 bases, in that order; junction bases with no gene match: 6.

The rearrangement links TRBV7-2 to TRBJ2-3; 12 nucleotides match TRBD2. Germline CDR1 SGHTA, CDR2 FQGNSA. Trimming at V came to 5 bases and at J to 3 bases, leaving 6 bases not matched to a gene. This CDR3 has 16 amino acids. CDR3 bases: TGTGCCAGCAGCACCGGACTAGCGGGGACGACAGATACGCAGTATTTT. Translating it yields CASSTGLAGTTDTQYF.

The V gene is TRBV27, the J gene TRBJ2-3; D is ambiguous. Trimming removed 5 bases at V and 8 bases at J, with 14 bases between. Germline CDR1 reads MNHEY; CDR2 reads SMNVEV (reference sequence). The CDR3 has 13 residues. This CDR3 is CASSPPRPATQYF. In DNA, the CDR3 is TGTGCCAGCAGTCCCCCCCGCCCAGCTACGCAGTATTTT.

This clonotype was counted only a few times. The J gene is TRBJ1-5, the V gene TRBV12-3 or TRBV12-4, with unresolved D. The V end was cut by 4 bases, the J end by 4 bases, with 17 bases between. The CDR3 totals 16 residues. The CDR3 DNA sequence: TGTGCCAGCAGTTCCTCGGTAGGAAAGGCGAATCAGCCCCAGCATTTT. Amino acid sequence: CASSSSVGKANQPQHF.

The J gene is TRBJ1-1, the V gene TRBV19, with D perhaps TRBD1 (6 bases). Trimming took 2 bases from V and 6 from J, leaving 16 bases between them. The CDR3 sequence is 15 residues long. Germline CDR1 and CDR2: LNHDA and SQIVND (reference sequence). CDR3 protein: CASSISSTGTPEAFF. CDR3 sequence (DNA): TGTGCCAGTAGTATAAGTTCCACAGGGACCCCTGAAGCTTTCTTT.